The T cell receptor (beta chain) under discussion was sequenced for a study of control samples from healthy donors and cancer patients. Only in-frame clones appear in the TCRdb table, and some are missing; sequencing was by immunoSEQ multiplex PCR. The sample lists some 51,000 clones, approximately 95% seen once, with 1.1% in the top ten. Trimming at V came to 5 bases and at J to 0 bases, leaving 3 bases not matched to a gene. CDR3 length equals 15 residues. Germline V lookup: CDR1 SNHLY, CDR2 FYNNEI. The sequence was obtained from a woman under 30 in good health. This chain connects TRBV2 to TRBJ1-5; 8 nucleotides align to TRBD1. The specimen sequenced was blood. The chain's CDR3 is CASSSDRVSNQPQHF. DNA for the CDR3: TGTGCCAGCAGTTCGGACAGGGTTAGCAATCAGCCCCAGCATTTT.